This TCR beta chain was retrieved from a study of T cells after yellow fever vaccination. About the research overall: The authors prepared low-cell-number fractions using SMART-Seq v4 Ultra Low Input. Study-wide points: Peaking faster, on day 5 versus 15, the secondary response was nonetheless weaker.

TCRdb passed the 5' RACE reads through MiXCR, listing each CDR3 protein once. The table lists around 300,000 distinct CDR3 sequences, approximately 13% of them singletons, with less than 0.55% in the top ten. This CDR3 spans 14 amino acids. J was trimmed by 6 bases and V by 5 bases; bases with no gene match: 4. Germline-derived CDR1 and CDR2 are SGHTA and FQGNSA. A word on this clonotype: Its antigen remains unidentified.

Source: CD4+ T cells sorted from PBMCs, taken 45 days after the yellow fever booster vaccination. This rearrangement joins TRBV7-2 to TRBJ2-3, with 11 positions matching TRBD1. This sequence was found in a man aged 25 to 40 who received the YFV17D yellow fever vaccine. CDR3 in DNA: TGTGCCAGCAGCGCCGGGACAGGGGGGGATACGCAGTATTTT. This codes for CASSAGTGGDTQYF.